This T cell receptor (beta chain) was observed in a study of blood T cell repertoires in COVID-19. As for the study in general: The origin of the acute and convalescent COVID-19 samples was the United States, Italy and Spain. In each case, the material was cDNA or gDNA derived from T cells, B-cell-depleted T cells, or PBMCs.

This CDR3 has 15 amino acids. Germline V CDR1 and CDR2: MNHEY, SVGAGI. V was clipped by 6 bases and J by 1 base, with 13 bases between them. In the authors' workflow: Reference gene primers were amplified, and this amplification served to estimate nucleated cell counts. Produced via immunoSEQ multiplex PCR; TCRdb's table is partial and in-frame only. V and J calls plus clone size are reproduced from that table; the DNA served to infer D and trimming. The sample consists of 30,000 to 40,000 clones, roughly three quarters of them appearing once. Sample: peripheral blood. The chain links TRBV6-5 to TRBJ1-5; D ambiguous. This TCR derives from a human donor in a cohort sampled during active COVID-19. The CDR3 region has the DNA TGTGCCAGCAGAGAGACTCAACGGAGCAATCAGCCCCAGCATTTT. Its protein product is CASRETQRSNQPQHF.